The rows below give T cell receptor beta chains drawn from one sample of a study of shared clonotypes between healthy human individuals. Sequencing was performed with immunoSEQ multiplex PCR; in TCRdb, only in-frame clones are kept and a portion is missing. Counted here are 300,000 to 400,000 clones, 73% occurring once; the ten biggest clones make up more than 9%. The sequenced sample consisted of memory CD4+ T cells sorted from blood. Every receptor here comes from a man aged 30 to 45 in good health. CDR3s include the opening cysteine and the closing phenylalanine or tryptophan. A D gene is named only where the DNA matches it firmly. For some rows the clone size is stated as once, few or many, or as a class when expanded; others skip it.

>TRBJ2-2|-|TRBV11-3|14|-
TGTGCCAGCAGCCCACTACAGAACACCGGGGAGCTGTTTTTT
CASSPLQNTGELFF
>TRBJ2-1|-|TRBV20-1|10|-
TGCAGTGCCGACTCACGTGAGCAGTTCTTC
CSADSREQFF
>TRBJ2-7|-|TRBV2|12|-
TGTGCCAGCAGTGCACAAGGCTACGAGCAGTACTTC
CASSAQGYEQYF
>TRBJ1-1|many|TRBV7-3|16|-
TGTGCCAGCAGCTTACGGCCAGGGGCGAGGGACACTGAAGCTTTCTTT
CASSLRPGARDTEAFF
>TRBJ2-5|many|TRBV28|15|-
TGTGCCAGCAGTTTAGCCGGGTCCGACGGAGAGACCCAGTACTTC
CASSLAGSDGETQYF
>TRBJ2-3|-|TRBV6-1|14|TRBD1
TGTGCCAGTTCCCCGGGACAGGGGCCAGATACGCAGTATTTT
CASSPGQGPDTQYF
>TRBJ2-1|-|TRBV7-8|14|-
TGTGCCAGCAGCTTAAACCGGGCTAACAATGAGCAGTTCTTC
CASSLNRANNEQFF
>TRBJ2-5|-|TRBV28|14|-
TGTGCCAGCAGTCGTGACGGCAGGGTTGCGACCCAGTACTTC
CASSRDGRVATQYF
>TRBJ1-1|-|TRBV25-1|14|TRBD1
TGTGCCAGCAGTGACGCAGGGGGGAGGGCACAAACTTTCTTT
CASSDAGGRAQTFF
>TRBJ2-7|-|TRBV5-1|15|-
TGCGCCAGCAGCGGGGGACCGCCGATCTCCTACGAGCAGTACTTC
CASSGGPPISYEQYF
>TRBJ1-3|-|TRBV6-1|15|TRBD1
TGTGCCAGCAGTGCCAAGACAGGGGGTGGAAACACCATATATTTT
CASSAKTGGGNTIYF
>TRBJ2-7|-|TRBV6-6|16|TRBD2
TGTGCCAGCAGTCCCGCTGGACTAGCGGGAGGGTACGAGCAGTACTTC
CASSPAGLAGGYEQYF
>TRBJ2-7|-|TRBV25-1|16|TRBD2
TGTGCCAGCAGTGATCCAACTAGCGGGAGCTCCTACGAGCAGTACTTC
CASSDPTSGSSYEQYF
>TRBJ2-7|-|TRBV7-8|15|-
TGTGCCAGCAGCTTAGCGTCCTTAGCCTATTCCGAGCAGTACTTC
CASSLASLAYSEQYF
>TRBJ2-7|-|TRBV18|15|-
TGTGCCAGCTCACCTGTTTTGGCACAGATCTACGAGCAGTACTTC
CASSPVLAQIYEQYF
>TRBJ1-2|many|TRBV6-4|15|-
TGTGCCAGCAGTCCTCAGACTGGGAGCCGGGGAAGCTACACCTTC
CASSPQTGSRGSYTF
>TRBJ2-1|-|TRBV30|13|-
TGTGCCTGGAGTGTCCAAATGGCCAATGAGCAGTTCTTC
CAWSVQMANEQFF
>TRBJ2-1|-|TRBV10-3|14|-
TGTGCCATCCGGACAGCCCAAACCTACAATGAGCAGTTCTTC
CAIRTAQTYNEQFF
>TRBJ2-1|-|TRBV2|14|-
TGTGCCAGCAGTGGGTCTAGATCGGGGAATGAGCAGTTCTTC
CASSGSRSGNEQFF
>TRBJ2-3|-|TRBV5-6|17|-
TGTGCCAGCAGCCCGCTCCTAGACAGGACTAGCACAGATACGCAGTATTTT
CASSPLLDRTSTDTQYF
>TRBJ2-7|-|TRBV7-2|14|-
TGTGCCAGCAGCTTAGATGGGGCTAGAGGCAAGCAGTACTTC
CASSLDGARGKQYF
>TRBJ2-3|once|TRBV18|18|TRBD2
TGTGCCAGCTCACCACGGGTCAGCGGGAGGGCCCTCACAGATACGCAGTATTTT
CASSPRVSGRALTDTQYF
>TRBJ2-1|few|TRBV5-1|16|-
TGCGCCAGCAGCTTATTACCGGGAGACGGGTACAATGAGCAGTTCTTC
CASSLLPGDGYNEQFF
>TRBJ2-1|many|TRBV7-9|14|TRBD2
TGTGCCAGCACTGCACTAGCGGGGTACAATGAGCAGTTCTTC
CASTALAGYNEQFF
>TRBJ2-1|once|TRBV5-1|15|TRBD2
TGCGCCAGCAGCTTGGATTTAGCGGGAGTTGGGGAGCAGTTCTTC
CASSLDLAGVGEQFF
>TRBJ2-1|-|TRBV7-2|15|-
TGTGCCAGCAGCTTGGTCAGGGGTTTTAGGAATGAGCAGTTCTTC
CASSLVRGFRNEQFF
>TRBJ1-1|-|TRBV9|13|-
TGTGCCAGCAGCGTAGACCCGGTGGCTGAAGCTTTCTTT
CASSVDPVAEAFF
>TRBJ2-3|-|TRBV11-2|14|-
TGTGCCAGCAGCTTAGGACAGAGCACAGATACGCAGTATTTT
CASSLGQSTDTQYF
>TRBJ2-7|-|TRBV6-1|16|TRBD1
TGTGCCAGCAGTGGCGTTCAGGGGGCTTTAACTAGCGAGCAGTACTTC
CASSGVQGALTSEQYF
>TRBJ1-2|-|TRBV14|14|-
TGTGCCAGCAGCCGAGGCACTTTGTGGCTTGGCTACACCTTC
CASSRGTLWLGYTF
>TRBJ2-1|-|TRBV14|12|-
TGTGCCAGCAGGGGGGACAACAATGAGCAGTTCTTC
CASRGDNNEQFF
>TRBJ1-1|-|TRBV6-5|14|-
TGTGCCAGCAGACAACAGGGCTTTCGGGCTGAAGCTTTCTTT
CASRQQGFRAEAFF
>TRBJ2-5|-|TRBV27|13|-
TGTGCCAGCAGTTTACGCAACCAAGAGACCCAGTACTTC
CASSLRNQETQYF
>TRBJ2-1|-|TRBV19|18|-
TGTGCCAGTAGTACGTTTGTCGGGACGGCTATCTCCTACAATGAGCAGTTCTTC
CASSTFVGTAISYNEQFF
>TRBJ1-1|-|TRBV29-1|13|-
TGCAGCGTTGCCGGGACTCATTTCTCTGAAGCTTTCTTT
CSVAGTHFSEAFF
>TRBJ1-1|-|TRBV7-3|13|-
TGTGCCAGCAGCCCGCGTAGGCACACTGAAGCTTTCTTT
CASSPRRHTEAFF
>TRBJ1-3|-|TRBV6-1|14|-
TGTGCCAGCAGTAGCCAGGGGTCTGGAAACACCATATATTTT
CASSSQGSGNTIYF
>TRBJ2-5|-|TRBV19|13|-
TGTGCCAGTAGTATTGGATGGGGAGAGACCCAGTACTTC
CASSIGWGETQYF
>TRBJ2-1|-|TRBV9|15|-
TGTGCCAGCAGCGTAGAGGGAAGCGGAAGGAATGAGCAGTTCTTC
CASSVEGSGRNEQFF
>TRBJ1-1|-|TRBV30|16|-
TGTGCCTGGAGTCCACCACAGACCTTCTGGCTAGGTGAAGCTTTCTTT
CAWSPPQTFWLGEAFF
>TRBJ2-7|-|TRBV28|13|TRBD2
TGTGCCAGCGAGACTAGCGGAACCTACGAGCAGTACTTC
CASETSGTYEQYF
>TRBJ2-1|-|TRBV5-1|15|TRBD2
TGCGCCAGCAGCGCGACTAGCGGGAGCTACAATGAGCAGTTCTTC
CASSATSGSYNEQFF
>TRBJ2-2|-|TRBV10-3|16|-
TGTGCCACCCGTGGGGGACCGCGTTCGGACACCGGGGAGCTGTTTTTT
CATRGGPRSDTGELFF
>TRBJ1-2|-|TRBV7-9|13|TRBD1
TGTGCCAGCAGCGCGACAGGGGTCCATGGCTACACCTTC
CASSATGVHGYTF
>TRBJ1-1|-|TRBV9|13|-
TGTGCCAGCAGTCACGACTGGGGCACTGAAGCTTTCTTT
CASSHDWGTEAFF
>TRBJ2-6|once|TRBV5-1|15|-
TGCGCCACAGGACCTGGGGACTCTGGGGCCAACGTCCTGACTTTC
CATGPGDSGANVLTF
>TRBJ2-1|-|TRBV18|14|-
TGTGCCAGCTCACCATTAGGGCGCGGCGATGAGCAGTTCTTC
CASSPLGRGDEQFF
>TRBJ2-3|-|TRBV7-2|14|-
TGTGCCAGCAGCTTAGCAGGGACGGCAGATACGCAGTATTTT
CASSLAGTADTQYF
>TRBJ2-7|many|TRBV9|15|TRBD1
TGTGCCAGCAGCGTAGGTTGGGACAGGGCCCACGAGCAGTACTTC
CASSVGWDRAHEQYF
>TRBJ1-1|-|TRBV5-4|14|-
TGTGCCAGCAGCTTGGGGGGCTCGAACACTGAAGCTTTCTTT
CASSLGGSNTEAFF
>TRBJ2-4|many|TRBV2|14|-
TGTGCCAGCAGTGTCGCGGGTGGCAAAAACATTCAGTACTTC
CASSVAGGKNIQYF
>TRBJ2-3|-|TRBV7-9|12|-
TGTGCCAGCAGCCCCTGGGGAGATACGCAGTATTTT
CASSPWGDTQYF